This T cell receptor (beta chain) was identified during a study of HIV-infected children after antiretroviral therapy interruption. Overall study context: Interruption-arm sampling covered weeks 0, 12, interruption end (24 or 48), and about 3 years post-study. In continuous treatment, analyzed samples were from weeks 0, 48 and 150.

General study results and limits: The Gini coefficient of naive CD4+ repertoires rose, returning to baseline by 3 years.

Unique molecular identifiers were included in an RNA-based 3' RACE TCR library. TCRdb called the 3' RACE reads again in MiXCR, with one record for every CDR3 protein. This table holds 30,000 to 40,000 distinct CDR3 sequences, 5% to 8% found once. Treatment reported: PENTA 11 planned treatment interruption arm or continuous ART arm. Sorting from thawed PBMCs isolated naive CD4+ CD45RA+ CD45RO- T cells. This clonotype was seen many times. What it binds is unknown. The TCR comes from a pool of human donors with HIV. The sample was CD45RA+ CD4+ T cells from PBMCs, pooled from several time points, taken from a donor given antiretroviral therapy, either interrupted or continuous. Subset described: naive CD4+ CD45RA+ CD45RO- T cells.

This CDR3 is CASSFGNSYEQYF. CDR3 nucleotides: TGTGCCAGCAGCTTCGGAAACTCCTACGAGCAGTACTTC. This chain connects TRBV7-2 to TRBJ2-7; D not certain. The CDR3 totals 13 residues. Germline V gene data show CDR1 as SGHTA and CDR2 as FQGNSA. Trimming removed 3 bases at V and 0 bases at J, with 6 bases between.